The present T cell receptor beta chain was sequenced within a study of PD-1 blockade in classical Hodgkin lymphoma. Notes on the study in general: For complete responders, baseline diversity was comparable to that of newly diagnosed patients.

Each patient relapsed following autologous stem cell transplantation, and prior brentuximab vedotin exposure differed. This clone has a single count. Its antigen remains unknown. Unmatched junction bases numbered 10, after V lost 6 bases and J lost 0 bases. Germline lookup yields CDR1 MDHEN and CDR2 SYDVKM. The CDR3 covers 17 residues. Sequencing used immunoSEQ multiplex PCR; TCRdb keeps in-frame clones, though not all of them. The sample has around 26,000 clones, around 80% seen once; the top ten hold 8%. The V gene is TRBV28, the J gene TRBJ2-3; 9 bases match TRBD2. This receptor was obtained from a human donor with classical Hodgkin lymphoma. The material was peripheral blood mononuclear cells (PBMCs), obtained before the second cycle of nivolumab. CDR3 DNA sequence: TGTGCCAGCAGCATGACACTAGCGGGCGTCAGCACAGATACGCAGTATTTT. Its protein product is CASSMTLAGVSTDTQYF.